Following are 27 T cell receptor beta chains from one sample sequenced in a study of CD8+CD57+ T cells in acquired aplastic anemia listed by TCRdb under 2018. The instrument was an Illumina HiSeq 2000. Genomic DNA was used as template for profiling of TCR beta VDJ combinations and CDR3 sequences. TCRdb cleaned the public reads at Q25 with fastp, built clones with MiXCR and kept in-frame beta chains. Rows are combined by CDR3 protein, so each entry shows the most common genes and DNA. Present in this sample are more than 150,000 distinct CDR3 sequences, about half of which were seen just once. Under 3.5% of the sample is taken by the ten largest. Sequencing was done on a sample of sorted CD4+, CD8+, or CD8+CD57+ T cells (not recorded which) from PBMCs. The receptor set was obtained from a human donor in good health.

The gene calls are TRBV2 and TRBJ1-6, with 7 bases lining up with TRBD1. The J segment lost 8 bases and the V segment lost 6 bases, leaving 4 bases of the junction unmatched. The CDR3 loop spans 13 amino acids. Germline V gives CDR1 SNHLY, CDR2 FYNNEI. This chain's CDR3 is CASRNRGDSPLHF. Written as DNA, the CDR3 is TGTGCCAGCAGGAACAGGGGTGATTCACCCCTCCACTTT.

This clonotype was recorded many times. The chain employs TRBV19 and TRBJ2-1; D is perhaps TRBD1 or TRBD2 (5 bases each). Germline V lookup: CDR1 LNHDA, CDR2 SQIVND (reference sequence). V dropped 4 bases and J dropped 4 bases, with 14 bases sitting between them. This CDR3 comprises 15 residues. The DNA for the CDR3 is TGTGCCAGTAGTAGGGACCGCTTGCGGTACAATGAGCAGTTCTTC. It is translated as CASSRDRLRYNEQFF.

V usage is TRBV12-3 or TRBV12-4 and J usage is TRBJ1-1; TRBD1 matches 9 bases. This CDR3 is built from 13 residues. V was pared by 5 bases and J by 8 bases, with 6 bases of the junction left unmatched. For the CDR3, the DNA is TGTGCCAGCAGTCGAGGGACAGGGAAGGAAGCTTTCTTT. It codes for CASSRGTGKEAFF.

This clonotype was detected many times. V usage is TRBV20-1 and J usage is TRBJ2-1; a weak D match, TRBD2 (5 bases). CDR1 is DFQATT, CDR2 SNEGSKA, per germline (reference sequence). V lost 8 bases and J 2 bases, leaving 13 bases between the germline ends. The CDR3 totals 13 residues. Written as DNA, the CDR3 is TGCAGTTTATTGAGGGAAACCTACAATGAGCAGTTCTTC. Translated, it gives CSLLRETYNEQFF.

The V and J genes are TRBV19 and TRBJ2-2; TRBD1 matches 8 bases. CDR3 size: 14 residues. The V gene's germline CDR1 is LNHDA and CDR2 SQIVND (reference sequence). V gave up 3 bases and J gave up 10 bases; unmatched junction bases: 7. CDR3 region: CASSITRGQEELFF. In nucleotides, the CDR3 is TGTGCCAGTAGTATCACCAGGGGGCAGGAGGAGCTGTTTTTT. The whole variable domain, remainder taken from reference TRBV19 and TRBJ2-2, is DGGITQSPKYLFRKEGQNVTLSCEQNLNHDAMYWYRQDPGQGLRLIYYSQIVNDFQKGDIAEGYSVSREKKESFPLTVTSAQKNPTAFYLCASSITRGQEELFFGEGSRLTVL.

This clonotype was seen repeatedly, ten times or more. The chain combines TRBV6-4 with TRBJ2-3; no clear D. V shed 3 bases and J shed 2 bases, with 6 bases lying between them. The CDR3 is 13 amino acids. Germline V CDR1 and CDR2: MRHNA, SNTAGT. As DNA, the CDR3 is TGTGCCAGCAGTGAGGGTGCCACAGATACGCAGTATTTT. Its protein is CASSEGATDTQYF.

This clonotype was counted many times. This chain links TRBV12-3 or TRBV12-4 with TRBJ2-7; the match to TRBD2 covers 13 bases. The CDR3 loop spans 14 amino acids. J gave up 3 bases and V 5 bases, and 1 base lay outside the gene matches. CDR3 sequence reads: CASSRTSGGYEQYF. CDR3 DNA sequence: TGTGCCAGCAGTAGGACTAGCGGGGGCTACGAGCAGTACTTC.

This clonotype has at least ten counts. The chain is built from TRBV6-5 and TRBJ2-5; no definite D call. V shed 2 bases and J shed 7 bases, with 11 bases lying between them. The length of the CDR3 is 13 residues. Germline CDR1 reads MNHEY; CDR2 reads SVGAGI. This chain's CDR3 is CASSYAGLGTQYF. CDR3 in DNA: TGTGCCAGCAGTTACGCTGGGTTGGGGACCCAGTACTTC.

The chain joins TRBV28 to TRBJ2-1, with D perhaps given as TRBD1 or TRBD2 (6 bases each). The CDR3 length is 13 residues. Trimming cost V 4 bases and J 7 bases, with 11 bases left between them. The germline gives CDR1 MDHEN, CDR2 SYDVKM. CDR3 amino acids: CASSSGALNEQFF. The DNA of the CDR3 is TGTGCCAGCAGTTCGGGGGCTCTGAATGAGCAGTTCTTC.

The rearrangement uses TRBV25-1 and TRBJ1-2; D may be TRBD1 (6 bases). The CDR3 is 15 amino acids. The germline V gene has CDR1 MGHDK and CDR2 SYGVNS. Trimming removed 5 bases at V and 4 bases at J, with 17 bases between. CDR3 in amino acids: CASSLAGARGYGYTF. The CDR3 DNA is TGTGCCAGCAGTTTGGCGGGGGCGCGAGGCTATGGCTACACCTTC.

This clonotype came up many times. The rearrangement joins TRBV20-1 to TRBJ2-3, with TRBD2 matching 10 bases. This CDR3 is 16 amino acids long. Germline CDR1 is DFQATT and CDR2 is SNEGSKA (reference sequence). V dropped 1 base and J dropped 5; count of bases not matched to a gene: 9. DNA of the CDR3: TGCAGTGCTAGAGTTAACAGCGGGAGGGCCAGAGATACGCAGTATTTT. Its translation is CSARVNSGRARDTQYF.

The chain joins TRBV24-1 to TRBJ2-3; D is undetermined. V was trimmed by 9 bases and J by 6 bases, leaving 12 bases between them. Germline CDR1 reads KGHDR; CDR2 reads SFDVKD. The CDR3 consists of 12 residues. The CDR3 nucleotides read TGTGCCACCTCTATCCTGGGGGATACGCAGTATTTT. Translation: CATSILGDTQYF.

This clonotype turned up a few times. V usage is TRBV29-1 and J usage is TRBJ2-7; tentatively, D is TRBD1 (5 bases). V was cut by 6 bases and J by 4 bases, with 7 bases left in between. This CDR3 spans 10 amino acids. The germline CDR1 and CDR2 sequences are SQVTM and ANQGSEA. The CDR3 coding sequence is TGCAGCGTCCAGGGTTACGAGCAGTACTTC. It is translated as CSVQGYEQYF.

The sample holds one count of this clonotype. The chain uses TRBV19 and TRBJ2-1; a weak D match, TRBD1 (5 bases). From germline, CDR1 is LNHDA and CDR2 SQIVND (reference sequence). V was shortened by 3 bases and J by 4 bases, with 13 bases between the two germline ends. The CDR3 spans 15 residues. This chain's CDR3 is CASSIGDSPYNEQFF. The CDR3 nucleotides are TGTGCCAGTAGTATTGGTGACAGTCCATACAATGAGCAGTTCTTC.

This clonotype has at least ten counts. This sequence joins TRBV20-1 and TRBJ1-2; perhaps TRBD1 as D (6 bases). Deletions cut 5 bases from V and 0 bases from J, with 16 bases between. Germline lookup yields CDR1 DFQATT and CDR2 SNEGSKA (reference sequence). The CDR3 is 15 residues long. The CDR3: CSAQPGHGANYGYTF. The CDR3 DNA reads TGCAGTGCTCAGCCGGGACATGGAGCTAACTATGGCTACACCTTC.

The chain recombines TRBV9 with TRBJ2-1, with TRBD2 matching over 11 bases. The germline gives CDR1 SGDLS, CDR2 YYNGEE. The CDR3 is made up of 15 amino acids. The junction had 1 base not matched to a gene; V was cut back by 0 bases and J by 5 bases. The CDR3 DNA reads TGTGCCAGCAGCGTAGAACTAGCGGGAGACAATGAGCAGTTCTTC. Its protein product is CASSVELAGDNEQFF.

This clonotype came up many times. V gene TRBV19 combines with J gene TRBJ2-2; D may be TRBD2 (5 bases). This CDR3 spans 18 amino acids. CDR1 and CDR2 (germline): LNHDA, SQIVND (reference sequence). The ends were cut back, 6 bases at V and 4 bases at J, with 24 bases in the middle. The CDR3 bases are TGTGCCAGTAGCCAACAAACCCCCCCGGGGTCCGGCACCGGGGAGCTGTTTTTT. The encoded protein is CASSQQTPPGSGTGELFF.

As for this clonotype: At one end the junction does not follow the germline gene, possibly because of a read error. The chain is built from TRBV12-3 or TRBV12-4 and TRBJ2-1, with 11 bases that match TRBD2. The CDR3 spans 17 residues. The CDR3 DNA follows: TGTGTCAGCAGTTACCCAACTAGCGGGAGTCCCCGAAATGAGCAGTTCTTC. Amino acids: CVSSYPTSGSPRNEQFF.

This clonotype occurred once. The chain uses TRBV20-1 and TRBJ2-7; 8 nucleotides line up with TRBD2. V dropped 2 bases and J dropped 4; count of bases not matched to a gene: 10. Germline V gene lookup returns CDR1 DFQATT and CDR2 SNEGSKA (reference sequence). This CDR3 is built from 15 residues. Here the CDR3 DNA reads TGCAGTGCTAGAACCCATAGCGGGAAGTGGTACGAGCAGTACTTC. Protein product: CSARTHSGKWYEQYF.

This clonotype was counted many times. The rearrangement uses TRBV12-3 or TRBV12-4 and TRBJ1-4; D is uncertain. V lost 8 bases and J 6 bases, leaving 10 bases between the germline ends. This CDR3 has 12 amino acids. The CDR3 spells CASRAFDEKLFF. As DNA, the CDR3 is TGTGCCAGCCGGGCTTTCGATGAAAAACTGTTTTTT.

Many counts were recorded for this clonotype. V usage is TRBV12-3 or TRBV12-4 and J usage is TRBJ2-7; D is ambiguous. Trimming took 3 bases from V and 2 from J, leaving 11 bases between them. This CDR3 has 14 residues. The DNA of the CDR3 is TGTGCCAGCAGTTTTGGGCAGATCGCCTACGAGCAGTACTTC. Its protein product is CASSFGQIAYEQYF.

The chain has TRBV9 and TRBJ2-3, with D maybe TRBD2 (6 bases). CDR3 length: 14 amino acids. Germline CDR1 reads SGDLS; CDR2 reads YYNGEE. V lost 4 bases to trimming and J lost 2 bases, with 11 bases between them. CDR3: CASSSGTFTDTQYF. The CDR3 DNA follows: TGTGCCAGCAGCTCCGGGACTTTCACAGATACGCAGTATTTT. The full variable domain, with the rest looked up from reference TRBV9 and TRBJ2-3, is DSGVTQTPKHLITATGQRVTLRCSPRSGDLSVYWYQQSLDQGLQFLIQYYNGEERAKGNILERFSAQQFPDLHSELNLSSLELGDSALYFCASSSGTFTDTQYFGPGTRLTVL.

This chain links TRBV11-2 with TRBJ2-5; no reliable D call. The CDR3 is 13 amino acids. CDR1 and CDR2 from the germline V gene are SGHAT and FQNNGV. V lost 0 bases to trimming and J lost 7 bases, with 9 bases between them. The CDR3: CASSLESKGTQYF. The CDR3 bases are TGTGCCAGCAGCTTAGAGTCCAAGGGGACCCAGTACTTC.

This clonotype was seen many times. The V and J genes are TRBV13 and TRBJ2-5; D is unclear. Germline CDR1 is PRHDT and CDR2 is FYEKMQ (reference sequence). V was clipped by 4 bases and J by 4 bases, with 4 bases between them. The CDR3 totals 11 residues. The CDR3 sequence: CASSSAETQYF. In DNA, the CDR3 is TGTGCCAGCAGCTCAGCAGAGACCCAGTACTTC.

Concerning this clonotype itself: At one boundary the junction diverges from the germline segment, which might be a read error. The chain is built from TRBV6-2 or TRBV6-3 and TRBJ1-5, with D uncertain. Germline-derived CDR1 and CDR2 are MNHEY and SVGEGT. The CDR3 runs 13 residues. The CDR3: CASSSASKQPQHF. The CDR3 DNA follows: TGTGCCAGCAGTTCCGCTAGCAAGCAGCCCCAGCATTTT.

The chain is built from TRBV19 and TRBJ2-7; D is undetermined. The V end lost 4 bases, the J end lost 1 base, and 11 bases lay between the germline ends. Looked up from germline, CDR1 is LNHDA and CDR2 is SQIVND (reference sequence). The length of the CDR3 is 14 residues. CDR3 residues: CASSSFDGSYEQYF. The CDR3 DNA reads TGTGCCAGTAGTAGTTTCGACGGATCCTACGAGCAGTACTTC.

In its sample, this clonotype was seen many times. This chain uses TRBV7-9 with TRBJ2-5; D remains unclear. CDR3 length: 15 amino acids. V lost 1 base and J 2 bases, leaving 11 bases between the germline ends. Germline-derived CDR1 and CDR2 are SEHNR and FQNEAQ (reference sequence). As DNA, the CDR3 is TGTGCCAGCAGCTTAGGGATGGGCATACAAGAGACCCAGTACTTC. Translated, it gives CASSLGMGIQETQYF.